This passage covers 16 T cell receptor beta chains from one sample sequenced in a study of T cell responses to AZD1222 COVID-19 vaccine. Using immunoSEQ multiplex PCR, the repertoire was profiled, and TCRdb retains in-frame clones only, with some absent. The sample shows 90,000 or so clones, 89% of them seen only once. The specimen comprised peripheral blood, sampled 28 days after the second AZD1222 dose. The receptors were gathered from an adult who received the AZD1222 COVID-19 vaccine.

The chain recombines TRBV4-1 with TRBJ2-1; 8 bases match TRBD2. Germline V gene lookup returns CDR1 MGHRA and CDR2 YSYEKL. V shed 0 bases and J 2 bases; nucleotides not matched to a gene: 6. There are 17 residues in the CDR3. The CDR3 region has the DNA TGCGCCAGCAGCCAAGATGGGGCGGGGGGCACCTACAATGAGCAGTTCTTC. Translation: CASSQDGAGGTYNEQFF.

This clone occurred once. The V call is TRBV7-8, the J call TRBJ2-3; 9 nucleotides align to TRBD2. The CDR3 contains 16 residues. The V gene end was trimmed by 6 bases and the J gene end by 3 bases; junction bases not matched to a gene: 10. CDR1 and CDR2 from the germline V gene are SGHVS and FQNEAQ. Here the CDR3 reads CASRPNSGGGTDTQYF. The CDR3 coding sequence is TGTGCCAGCAGACCGAATAGCGGGGGAGGAACAGATACGCAGTATTTT.

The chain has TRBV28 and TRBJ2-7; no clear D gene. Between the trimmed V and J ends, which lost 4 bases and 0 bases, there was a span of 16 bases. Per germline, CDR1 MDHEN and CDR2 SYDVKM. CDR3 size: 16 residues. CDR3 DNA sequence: TGTGCCAGCAGTTCCCCCCTCTCGGCAACCTCCTACGAGCAGTACTTC. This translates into CASSSPLSATSYEQYF.

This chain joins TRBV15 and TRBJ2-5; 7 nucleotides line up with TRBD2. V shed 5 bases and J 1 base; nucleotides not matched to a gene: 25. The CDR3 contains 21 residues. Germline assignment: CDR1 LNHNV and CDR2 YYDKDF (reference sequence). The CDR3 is CATSDRAWVSGEPSGQETQYF. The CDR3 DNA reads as TGTGCCACCAGCGACCGAGCGTGGGTCAGCGGGGAGCCCAGCGGCCAAGAGACCCAGTACTTC. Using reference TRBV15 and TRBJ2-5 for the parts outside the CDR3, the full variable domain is DAMVIQNPRYQVTQFGKPVTLSCSQTLNHNVMYWYQQKSSQAPKLLFHYYDKDFNNEADTPDNFQSRRPNTSFCFLDIRSPGLGDTAMYLCATSDRAWVSGEPSGQETQYFGPGTRLLVL.

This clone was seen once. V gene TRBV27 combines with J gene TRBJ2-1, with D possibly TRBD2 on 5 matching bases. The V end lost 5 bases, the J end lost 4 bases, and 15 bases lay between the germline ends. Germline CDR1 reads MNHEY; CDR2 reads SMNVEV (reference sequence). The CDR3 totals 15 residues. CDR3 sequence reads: CASSPYRTGYNEQFF. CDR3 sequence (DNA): TGTGCCAGCAGTCCCTACCGGACGGGGTACAATGAGCAGTTCTTC.

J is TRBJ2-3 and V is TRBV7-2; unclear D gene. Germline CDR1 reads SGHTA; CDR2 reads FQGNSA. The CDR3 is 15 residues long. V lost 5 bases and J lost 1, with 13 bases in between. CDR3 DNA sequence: TGTGCCAGCAGCCTCACGGCGGTACGCACAGATACGCAGTATTTT. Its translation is CASSLTAVRTDTQYF. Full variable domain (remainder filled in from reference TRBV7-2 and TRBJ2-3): GAGVSQSPSNKVTEKGKDVELRCDPISGHTALYWYRQSLGQGLEFLIYFQGNSAPDKSGLPSDRFSAERTGGSVSTLTIQRTQQEDSAVYLCASSLTAVRTDTQYFGPGTRLTVL.

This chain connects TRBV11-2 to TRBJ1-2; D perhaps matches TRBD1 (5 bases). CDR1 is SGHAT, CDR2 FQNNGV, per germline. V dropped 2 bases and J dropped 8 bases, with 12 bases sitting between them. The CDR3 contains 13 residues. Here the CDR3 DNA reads TGTGCCAGCAGCTTAAGGAGGGGATACGGCTACACCTTC. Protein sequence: CASSLRRGYGYTF.

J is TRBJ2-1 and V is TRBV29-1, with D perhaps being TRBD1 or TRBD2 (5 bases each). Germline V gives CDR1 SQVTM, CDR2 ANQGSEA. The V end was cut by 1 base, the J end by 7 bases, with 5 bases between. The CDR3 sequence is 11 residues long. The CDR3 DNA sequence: TGCAGCGTTGAAGGGGGGAATGAGCAGTTCTTC. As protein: CSVEGGNEQFF.

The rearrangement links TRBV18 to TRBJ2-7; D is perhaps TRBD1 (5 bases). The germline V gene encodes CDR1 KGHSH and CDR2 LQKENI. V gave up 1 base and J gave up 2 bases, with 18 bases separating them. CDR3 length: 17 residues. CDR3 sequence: CASSPLGLTDQTYEQYF. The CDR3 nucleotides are TGTGCCAGCTCACCACTGGGGCTTACTGACCAAACCTACGAGCAGTACTTC.

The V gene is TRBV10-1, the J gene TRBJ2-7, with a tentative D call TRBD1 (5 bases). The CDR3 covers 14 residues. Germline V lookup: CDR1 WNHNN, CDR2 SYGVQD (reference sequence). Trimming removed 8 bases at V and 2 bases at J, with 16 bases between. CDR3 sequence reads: CASSDVPGPYEQYF. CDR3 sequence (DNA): TGCGCCAGCTCAGACGTGCCAGGGCCCTACGAGCAGTACTTC.

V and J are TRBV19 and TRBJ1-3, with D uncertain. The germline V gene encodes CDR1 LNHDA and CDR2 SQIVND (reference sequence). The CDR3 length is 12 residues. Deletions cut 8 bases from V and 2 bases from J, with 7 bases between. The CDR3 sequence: CASRGTGNTIYF. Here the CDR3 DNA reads TGTGCCAGTCGAGGTACTGGAAACACCATATATTTT.

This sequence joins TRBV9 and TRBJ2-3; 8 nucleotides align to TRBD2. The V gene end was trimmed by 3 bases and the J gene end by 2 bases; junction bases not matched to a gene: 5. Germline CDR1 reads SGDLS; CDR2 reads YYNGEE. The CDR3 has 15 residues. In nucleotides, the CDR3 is TGTGCCAGCAGCGAGATAGCGGGAACCACAGATACGCAGTATTTT. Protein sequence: CASSEIAGTTDTQYF.

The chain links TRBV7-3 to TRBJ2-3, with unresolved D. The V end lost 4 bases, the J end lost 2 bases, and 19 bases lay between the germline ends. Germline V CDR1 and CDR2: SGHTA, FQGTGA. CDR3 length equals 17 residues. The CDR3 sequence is CASSSRGPPSYTDTQYF. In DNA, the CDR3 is TGTGCCAGCAGCTCCCGCGGACCGCCCTCTTACACAGATACGCAGTATTTT.

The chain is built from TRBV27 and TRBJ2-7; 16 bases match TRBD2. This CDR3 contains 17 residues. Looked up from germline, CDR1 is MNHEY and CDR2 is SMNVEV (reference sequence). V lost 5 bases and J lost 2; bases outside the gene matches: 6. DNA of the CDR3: TGTGCCAGCAGTCCGCCGGGACTAGCGGGGGGGACCTACGAGCAGTACTTC. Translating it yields CASSPPGLAGGTYEQYF.

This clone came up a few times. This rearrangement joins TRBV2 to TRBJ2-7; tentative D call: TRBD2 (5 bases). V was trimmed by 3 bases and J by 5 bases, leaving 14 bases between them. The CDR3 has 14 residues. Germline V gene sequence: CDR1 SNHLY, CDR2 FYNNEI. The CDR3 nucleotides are TGTGCCAGCAGTGAGGGTCTAGCTCAAGACGAGCAGTACTTC. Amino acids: CASSEGLAQDEQYF.

CDR3 loop: CASSPQGQGTEAFF. DNA of the CDR3: TGTGCCAGCTCACCCCAGGGGCAGGGCACTGAAGCTTTCTTT. The V and J genes are TRBV18 and TRBJ1-1, with D tentatively TRBD1 (6 bases). The germline gives CDR1 KGHSH, CDR2 LQKENI. V lost 3 bases and J 4 bases, leaving 12 bases between the germline ends. There are 14 residues in the CDR3.